This TCR beta chain appears in the sequencing data of a study of cytomegalovirus exposure and HLA in healthy donors. About the study: The study's early data release held about 85 million unique TCRs from HLA-typed donors. Study findings and constraints: A prior analysis recorded that most TCR beta V segments were productive about 87% or about 30% of the time.

Primers for the PCR totalled 60 Vbeta and 13 Jbeta. Sequencing used immunoSEQ multiplex PCR; TCRdb keeps in-frame clones, though not all of them. The sample has 100,000 or so clones, about 75% seen once; the top ten hold about 9.5%. CDR1 MNHNY and CDR2 SVGAGI come from the germline V gene (reference sequence). The CDR3 is made up of 15 amino acids. V trimming: 6 bases; J trimming: 4 bases; junction bases outside the gene matches: 6. This clone turned up a few times. Its antigen remains unknown. The source material was PBMCs. The J gene is TRBJ2-1, the V gene TRBV6-6; 10 bases agree with TRBD1. The sequence came from a man aged 25 to 45 in good health and CMV-seropositive. The CDR3 protein is CASSPGTGEYNEQFF. The CDR3, as DNA: TGTGCCAGCAGCCCCGGGACAGGGGAATACAATGAGCAGTTCTTC.